The source of this T cell receptor beta chain is a study of cytomegalovirus exposure and HLA in healthy donors. Study findings and constraints: Upon later analysis, TCR association rates were observed to vary by HLA locus, being highest for DRB1 and lowest for HLA-C. Fewer N-insertions (relative to the approximately 670-donor mean) were reportedly seen in an Asian-associated ancestry cluster in a later analysis.

PCR primers comprised 60 Vbeta and 13 Jbeta primers. Sequencing used immunoSEQ multiplex PCR; TCRdb keeps in-frame clones, though not all of them. This sample lists 96,000 or so clones; its ten largest clones have about 3.4%. Germline CDR1 LNHDA, CDR2 SQIVND (reference sequence). The CDR3 has 13 residues. On this clone itself: What it binds is not known. An end of the junction does not agree with germline; a read error may underlie this.

This receptor was identified in a woman aged 30 to 39 in good health and CMV-seronegative. The chain carries TRBV19 and TRBJ1-2; D remains ambiguous. Material for sequencing was PBMCs. This chain's CDR3 is CASSISRPPPKFF. The CDR3 DNA reads as TGTGCCAGTAGTATATCCAGGCCGCCTCCAAAGTTTTTC.